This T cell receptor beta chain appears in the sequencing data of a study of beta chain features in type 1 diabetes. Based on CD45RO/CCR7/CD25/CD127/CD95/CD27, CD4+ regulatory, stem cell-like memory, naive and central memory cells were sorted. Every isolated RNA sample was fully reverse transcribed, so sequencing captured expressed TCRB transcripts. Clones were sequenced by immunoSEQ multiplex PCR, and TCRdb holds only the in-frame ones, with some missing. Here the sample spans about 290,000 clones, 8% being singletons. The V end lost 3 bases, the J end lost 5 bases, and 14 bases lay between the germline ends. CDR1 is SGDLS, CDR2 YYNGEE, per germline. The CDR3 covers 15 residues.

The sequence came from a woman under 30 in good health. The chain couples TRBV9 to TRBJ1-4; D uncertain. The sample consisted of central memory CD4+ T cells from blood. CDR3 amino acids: CASSAAGLRNEKLFF. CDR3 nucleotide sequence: TGTGCCAGCAGCGCCGCGGGCCTTAGAAATGAAAAACTGTTTTTT.